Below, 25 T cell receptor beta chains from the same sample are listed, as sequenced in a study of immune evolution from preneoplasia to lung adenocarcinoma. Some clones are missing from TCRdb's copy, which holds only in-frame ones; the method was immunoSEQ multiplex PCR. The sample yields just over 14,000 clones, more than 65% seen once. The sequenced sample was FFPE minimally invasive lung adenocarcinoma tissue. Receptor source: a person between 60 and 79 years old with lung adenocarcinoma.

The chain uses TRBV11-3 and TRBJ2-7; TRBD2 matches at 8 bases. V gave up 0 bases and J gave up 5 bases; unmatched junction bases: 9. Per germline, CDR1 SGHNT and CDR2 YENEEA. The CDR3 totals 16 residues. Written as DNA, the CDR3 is TGTGCCAGCAGCTTAGATCCCGGGGCGGGAGGCCACGAGCAGTACTTC. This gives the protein CASSLDPGAGGHEQYF.

The CDR3 spells CASRLERGSYEQYF. CDR3 nucleotide sequence: TGCGCCAGCAGACTAGAGCGGGGCTCCTACGAGCAGTACTTC. This chain uses TRBV5-1 with TRBJ2-7; TRBD2 agrees at 7 bases. Germline V gene sequence: CDR1 SGHRS, CDR2 YFSETQ. Trimming took 5 bases from V and 0 from J; bases not matched to a gene: 5. This CDR3 has 14 residues. Full variable domain (missing parts from reference TRBV5-1 and TRBJ2-7): KAGVTQTPRYLIKTRGQQVTLSCSPISGHRSVSWYQQTPGQGLQFLFEYFSETQRNKGNFPGRFSGRQFSNSRSEMNVSTLELGDSALYLCASRLERGSYEQYFGPGTRLTVT.

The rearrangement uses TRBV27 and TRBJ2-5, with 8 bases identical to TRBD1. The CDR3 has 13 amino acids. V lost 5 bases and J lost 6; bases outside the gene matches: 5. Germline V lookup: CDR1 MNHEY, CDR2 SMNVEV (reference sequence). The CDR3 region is CASSPDREKTQYF. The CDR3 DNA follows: TGTGCCAGCAGTCCGGACAGGGAGAAGACCCAGTACTTC.

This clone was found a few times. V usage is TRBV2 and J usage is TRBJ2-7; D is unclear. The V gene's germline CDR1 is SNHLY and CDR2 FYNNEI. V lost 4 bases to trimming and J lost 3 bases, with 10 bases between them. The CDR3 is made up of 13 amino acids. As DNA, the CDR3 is TGTGCCAGCAGTGTGGGCAGGTACTACGAGCAGTACTTC. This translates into CASSVGRYYEQYF.

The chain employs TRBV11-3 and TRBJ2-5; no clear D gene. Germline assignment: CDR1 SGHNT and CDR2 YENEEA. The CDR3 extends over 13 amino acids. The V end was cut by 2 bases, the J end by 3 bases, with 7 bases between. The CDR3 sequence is CASSLSPKETQYF. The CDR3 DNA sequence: TGTGCCAGCAGCTTATCACCTAAAGAGACCCAGTACTTC.

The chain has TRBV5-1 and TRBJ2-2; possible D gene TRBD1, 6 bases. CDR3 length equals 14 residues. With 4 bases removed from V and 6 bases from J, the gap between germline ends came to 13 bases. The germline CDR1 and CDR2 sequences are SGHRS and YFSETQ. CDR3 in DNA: TGCGCCAGCAGCCTAAACAGGGACGCCGGGGAGCTGTTTTTT. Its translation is CASSLNRDAGELFF. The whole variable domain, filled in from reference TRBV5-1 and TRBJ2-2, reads KAGVTQTPRYLIKTRGQQVTLSCSPISGHRSVSWYQQTPGQGLQFLFEYFSETQRNKGNFPGRFSGRQFSNSRSEMNVSTLELGDSALYLCASSLNRDAGELFFGEGSRLTVL.

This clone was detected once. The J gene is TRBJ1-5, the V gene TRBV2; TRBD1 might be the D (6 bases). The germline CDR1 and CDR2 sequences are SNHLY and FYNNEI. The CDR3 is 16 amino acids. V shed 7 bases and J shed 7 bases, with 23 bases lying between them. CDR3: CASTRNQGQGRQPQHF. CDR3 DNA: TGTGCCAGCACTCGAAACCAGGGGCAGGGACGGCAGCCCCAGCATTTT.

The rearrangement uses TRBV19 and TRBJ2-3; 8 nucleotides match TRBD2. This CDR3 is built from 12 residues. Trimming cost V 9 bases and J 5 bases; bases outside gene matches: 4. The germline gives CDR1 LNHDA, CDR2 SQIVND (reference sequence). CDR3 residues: CASPGGGDTQYF. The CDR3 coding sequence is TGTGCCAGCCCGGGGGGGGGAGATACGCAGTATTTT.

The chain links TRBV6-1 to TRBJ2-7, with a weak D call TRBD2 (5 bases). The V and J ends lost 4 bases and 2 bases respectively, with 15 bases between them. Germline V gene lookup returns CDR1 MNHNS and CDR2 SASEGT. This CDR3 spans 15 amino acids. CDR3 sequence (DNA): TGTGCCAGCAGTGGTTCTCGGGTGACTACCTACGAGCAGTACTTC. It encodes CASSGSRVTTYEQYF.

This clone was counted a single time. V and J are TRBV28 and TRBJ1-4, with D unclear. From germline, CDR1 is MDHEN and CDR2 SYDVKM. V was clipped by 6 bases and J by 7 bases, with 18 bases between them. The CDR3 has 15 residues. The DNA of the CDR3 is TGTGCCAGCAGGAATCGAAGAAACATGGCTGAAAAACTGTTTTTT. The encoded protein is CASRNRRNMAEKLFF.

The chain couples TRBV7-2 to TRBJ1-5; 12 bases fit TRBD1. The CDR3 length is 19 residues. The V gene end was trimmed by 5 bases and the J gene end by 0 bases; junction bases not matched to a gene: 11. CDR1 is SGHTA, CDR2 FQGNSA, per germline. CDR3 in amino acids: CASSRGFGTGGYSNQPQHF. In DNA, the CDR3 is TGTGCCAGCAGCAGGGGGTTCGGGACAGGGGGCTATAGCAATCAGCCCCAGCATTTT.

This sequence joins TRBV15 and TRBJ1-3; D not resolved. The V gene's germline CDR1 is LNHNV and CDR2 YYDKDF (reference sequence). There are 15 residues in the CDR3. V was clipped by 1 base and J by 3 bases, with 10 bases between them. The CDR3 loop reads CATSRVPGGGNTIYF. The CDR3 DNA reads TGTGCCACCAGCAGAGTGCCAGGTGGTGGAAACACCATATATTTT.

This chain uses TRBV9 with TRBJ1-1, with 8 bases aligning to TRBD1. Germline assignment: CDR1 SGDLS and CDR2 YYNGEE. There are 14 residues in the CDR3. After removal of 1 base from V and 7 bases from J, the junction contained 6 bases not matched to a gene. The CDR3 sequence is CASSVTQGGGEAFF. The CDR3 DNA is TGTGCCAGCAGCGTAACACAGGGGGGTGGTGAAGCTTTCTTT.

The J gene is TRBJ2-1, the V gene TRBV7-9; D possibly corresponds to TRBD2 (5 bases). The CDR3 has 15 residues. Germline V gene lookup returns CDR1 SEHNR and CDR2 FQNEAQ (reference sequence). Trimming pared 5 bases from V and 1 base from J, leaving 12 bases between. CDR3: CASSHPGISYNEQFF. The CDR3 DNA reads TGTGCCAGCAGCCACCCGGGGATATCCTACAATGAGCAGTTCTTC.

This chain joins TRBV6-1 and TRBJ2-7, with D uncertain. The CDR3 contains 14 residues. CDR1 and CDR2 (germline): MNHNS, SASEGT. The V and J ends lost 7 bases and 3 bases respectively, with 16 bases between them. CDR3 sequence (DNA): TGTGCCAGCACCCTGACATCCACTTACTACGAGCAGTACTTC. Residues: CASTLTSTYYEQYF.

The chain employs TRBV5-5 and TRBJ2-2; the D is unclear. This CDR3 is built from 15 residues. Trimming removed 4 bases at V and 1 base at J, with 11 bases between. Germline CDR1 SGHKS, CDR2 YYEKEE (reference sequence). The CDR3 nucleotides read TGTGCCAGCAGCCAAGGGTTCAAGAACACCGGGGAGCTGTTTTTT. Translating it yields CASSQGFKNTGELFF.

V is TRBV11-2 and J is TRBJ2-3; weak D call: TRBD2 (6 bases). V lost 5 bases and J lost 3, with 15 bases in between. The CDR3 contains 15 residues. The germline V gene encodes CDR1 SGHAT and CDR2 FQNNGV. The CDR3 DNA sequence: TGTGCCAGCAGCCCTATGGCGGGGCAAACAGATACGCAGTATTTT. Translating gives CASSPMAGQTDTQYF.

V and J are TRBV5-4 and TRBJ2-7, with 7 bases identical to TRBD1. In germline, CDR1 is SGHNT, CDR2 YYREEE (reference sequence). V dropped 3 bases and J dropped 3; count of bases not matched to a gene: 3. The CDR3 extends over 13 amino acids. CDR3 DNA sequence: TGTGCCAGCAGCTGGGGGACAGTCTACGAGCAGTACTTC. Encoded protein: CASSWGTVYEQYF.

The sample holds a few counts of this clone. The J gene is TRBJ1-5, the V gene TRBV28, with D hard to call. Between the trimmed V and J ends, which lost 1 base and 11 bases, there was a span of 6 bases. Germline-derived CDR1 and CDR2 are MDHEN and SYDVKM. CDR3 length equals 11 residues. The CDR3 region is CASSLFGTQHF. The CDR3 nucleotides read TGTGCCAGCAGTTTATTCGGGACCCAGCATTTT.

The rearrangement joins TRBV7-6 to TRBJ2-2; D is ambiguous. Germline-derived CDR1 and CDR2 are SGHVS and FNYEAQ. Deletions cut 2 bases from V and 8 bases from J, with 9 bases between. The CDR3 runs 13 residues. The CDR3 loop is CASSLRSAGELFF. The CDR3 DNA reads TGTGCCAGCAGCTTACGGTCGGCTGGGGAGCTGTTTTTT.

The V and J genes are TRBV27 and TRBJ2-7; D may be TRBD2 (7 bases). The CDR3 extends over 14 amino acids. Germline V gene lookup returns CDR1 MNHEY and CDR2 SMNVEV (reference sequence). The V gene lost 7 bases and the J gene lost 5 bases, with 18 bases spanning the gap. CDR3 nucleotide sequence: TGTGCCAGCACCCCTAGGGGGGGGATCAACGAGCAGTACTTC. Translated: CASTPRGGINEQYF.

CDR3 DNA sequence: TGTGCCATCAGTCGGACTAGCGGCACAGATACGCAGTATTTT. It translates to CAISRTSGTDTQYF. The V gene is TRBV10-3, the J gene TRBJ2-3; 9 bases are a match to TRBD2. The V segment lost 5 bases and the J segment 1 base; nucleotides outside the gene matches: 1. This CDR3 has 14 amino acids. Germline loops: CDR1 ENHRY, CDR2 SYGVKD.

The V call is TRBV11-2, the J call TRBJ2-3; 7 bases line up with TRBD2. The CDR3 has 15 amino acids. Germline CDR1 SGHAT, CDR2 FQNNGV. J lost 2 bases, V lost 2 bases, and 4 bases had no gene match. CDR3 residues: CASSLTAGPTDTQYF. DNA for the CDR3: TGTGCCAGCAGCTTAACAGCGGGGCCCACAGATACGCAGTATTTT. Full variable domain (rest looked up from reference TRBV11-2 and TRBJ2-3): EAGVAQSPRYKIIEKRQSVAFWCNPISGHATLYWYQQILGQGPKLLIQFQNNGVVDDSQLPKDRFSAERLKGVDSTLKIQPAKLEDSAVYLCASSLTAGPTDTQYFGPGTRLTVL.

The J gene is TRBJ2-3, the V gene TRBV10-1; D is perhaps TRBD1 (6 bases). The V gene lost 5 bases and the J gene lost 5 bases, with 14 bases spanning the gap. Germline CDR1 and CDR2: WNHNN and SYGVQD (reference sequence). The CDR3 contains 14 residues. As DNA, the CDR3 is TGCGCCAGCAGTTACCAGGGGTCAAGAGATACGCAGTATTTT. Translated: CASSYQGSRDTQYF.

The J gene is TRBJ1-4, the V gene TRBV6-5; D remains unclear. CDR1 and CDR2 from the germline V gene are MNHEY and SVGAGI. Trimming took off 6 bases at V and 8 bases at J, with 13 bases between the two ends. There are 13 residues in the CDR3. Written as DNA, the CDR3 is TGTGCCAGCAGAAAAGGACGAGTGGAAAAACTGTTTTTT. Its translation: CASRKGRVEKLFF.